These T cell receptor beta chains were read from a single sample in a study of blood T cell repertoires in COVID-19. Using immunoSEQ multiplex PCR, the repertoire was profiled, and TCRdb retains in-frame clones only, with some absent. Here the sample spans fewer than 10,000 clones, over 75% being singletons. Sequencing input: peripheral blood. These receptors came from a human donor in a cohort sampled during active COVID-19. Both conserved end residues are trimmed from each CDR3. Clone size is stated in some rows and not others, as once, few, many or a class when expanded.

clone_size: NA; j_call: TRBJ2-3; v_call: TRBV15; cdr3_aa: ATSPTTGTDTQY
clone_size: NA; j_call: TRBJ2-5; v_call: TRBV30; cdr3_aa: AWSQGVWETQY
clone_size: NA; j_call: TRBJ1-3; v_call: TRBV7-6; cdr3_aa: ASSLVAGFSSGNTIY
clone_size: NA; j_call: TRBJ2-7; v_call: TRBV12-2; cdr3_aa: ASRLFFPSGAYEQY
clone_size: NA; j_call: TRBJ1-1; v_call: TRBV10-3; cdr3_aa: AISGTANTEAF
clone_size: NA; j_call: TRBJ2-7; v_call: TRBV29-1; cdr3_aa: SVDRGHEQY
clone_size: once; j_call: TRBJ2-7; v_call: TRBV4-1; cdr3_aa: ASSQEQGEQY
clone_size: few; j_call: TRBJ1-2; v_call: TRBV5-1; cdr3_aa: ASSLVPSLANYGYT
clone_size: NA; j_call: TRBJ2-3; v_call: TRBV12-5; cdr3_aa: ASGSAGQGFTDTQY
clone_size: NA; j_call: TRBJ2-2; v_call: TRBV5-1; cdr3_aa: ASSLAGTGELF
clone_size: NA; j_call: TRBJ1-5; v_call: TRBV5-5; cdr3_aa: ASSPLEQADVSNQPQH
clone_size: NA; j_call: TRBJ2-3; v_call: TRBV7-9; cdr3_aa: ASSPSTDTQY
clone_size: NA; j_call: TRBJ1-5; v_call: TRBV27; cdr3_aa: ASSPGQGRNQPQH
clone_size: few; j_call: TRBJ2-7; v_call: TRBV27; cdr3_aa: ASSLLDRDYEQY
clone_size: NA; j_call: TRBJ2-2; v_call: TRBV13; cdr3_aa: ASSPTTSGSTGELF
clone_size: NA; j_call: TRBJ1-4; v_call: TRBV29-1; cdr3_aa: SVDRGTNEKLF
clone_size: NA; j_call: TRBJ1-6; v_call: TRBV7-9; cdr3_aa: ASSLGGSAPLH
clone_size: NA; j_call: TRBJ2-3; v_call: TRBV14; cdr3_aa: ASSPRQFTDTQY
clone_size: NA; j_call: TRBJ2-7; v_call: TRBV6-5; cdr3_aa: ASRGRYSYEQY
clone_size: NA; j_call: TRBJ2-7; v_call: TRBV12-3/TRBV12-4; cdr3_aa: ASSWTGLNEQY
clone_size: NA; j_call: TRBJ1-4; v_call: TRBV7-8; cdr3_aa: ASSLGTAWEKLF
clone_size: NA; j_call: TRBJ2-3; v_call: TRBV11-2; cdr3_aa: ASNRDWTDTQY
clone_size: NA; j_call: TRBJ2-1; v_call: TRBV9; cdr3_aa: ASSGGVSGSLNEQF
clone_size: NA; j_call: TRBJ2-7; v_call: TRBV7-2; cdr3_aa: ASRGLAGGYEQY
clone_size: NA; j_call: TRBJ1-1; v_call: TRBV4-2; cdr3_aa: ASSPVWSRNTEAF
clone_size: NA; j_call: TRBJ2-6; v_call: TRBV18; cdr3_aa: ASSPSGGANVLT
clone_size: NA; j_call: TRBJ2-2; v_call: TRBV6-5; cdr3_aa: AGHGVYTGELF
clone_size: NA; j_call: TRBJ1-4; v_call: TRBV5-1; cdr3_aa: ASSSRDWGEKLF
clone_size: NA; j_call: TRBJ2-3; v_call: TRBV18; cdr3_aa: ASSTSGSGVGDTQY
clone_size: NA; j_call: TRBJ1-4; v_call: TRBV28; cdr3_aa: ASSPGQFPEKLF
clone_size: once; j_call: TRBJ2-1; v_call: TRBV7-9; cdr3_aa: ASWLAGDNEQF
clone_size: NA; j_call: TRBJ2-5; v_call: TRBV25-1; cdr3_aa: ASSEPGTFQETQY
clone_size: NA; j_call: TRBJ1-4; v_call: TRBV6-5; cdr3_aa: ASSYSLQAHGKLF
clone_size: NA; j_call: TRBJ2-7; v_call: TRBV12-3/TRBV12-4; cdr3_aa: ASSFGRVYEQY
clone_size: once; j_call: TRBJ2-5; v_call: TRBV3-1/TRBV3-2; cdr3_aa: ASSGDRAETQY
clone_size: NA; j_call: TRBJ1-2; v_call: TRBV28; cdr3_aa: ASSLVDNYGYT
clone_size: NA; j_call: TRBJ1-2; v_call: TRBV29-1; cdr3_aa: SVGSGQYYGYT
clone_size: NA; j_call: TRBJ1-4; v_call: TRBV29-1; cdr3_aa: SVVFDRASNEKLF
clone_size: NA; j_call: TRBJ2-2; v_call: TRBV5-1; cdr3_aa: ASSLSASGRTGELF
clone_size: NA; j_call: TRBJ2-2; v_call: TRBV7-2; cdr3_aa: ASSLAPGVWTGELF
clone_size: NA; j_call: TRBJ2-7; v_call: TRBV2; cdr3_aa: ASSLGQGKNYEQY
clone_size: NA; j_call: TRBJ2-2; v_call: TRBV18; cdr3_aa: ASSPLTGPSGELF